These 6 T cell receptor beta chains originate from one sample sequenced in a study of cytomegalovirus exposure and HLA in healthy donors. In the PCR, 60 Vbeta and 13 Jbeta primers were used. This table comes from immunoSEQ multiplex PCR, and its TCRdb copy is limited to in-frame clones, with some not included. Of roughly 77,000 clones in the sample, 67% were seen once. The sample was PBMCs. The origin of the receptors is a woman aged 50 to 60 in good health and CMV-seropositive.

V gene TRBV6-1 combines with J gene TRBJ1-2; D might be TRBD1 (5 bases). V lost 7 bases to trimming and J lost 5 bases, with 17 bases between them. CDR3 length: 14 amino acids. Germline V CDR1 and CDR2: MNHNS, SASEGT. CDR3 residues: CASKDISLGYGYTF. CDR3 bases: TGTGCCAGCAAGGACATCAGTTTGGGGTATGGCTACACCTTC.

This chain uses TRBV5-1 with TRBJ1-5, with a possible D match to TRBD1 (6 bases). The germline gives CDR1 SGHRS, CDR2 YFSETQ. The V gene lost 4 bases and the J gene lost 2 bases, with 13 bases spanning the gap. The CDR3 totals 15 residues. DNA of the CDR3: TGCGCCAGCAGCGCACAGGGTTACGGCAATCAGCCCCAGCATTTT. Amino acids: CASSAQGYGNQPQHF.

The chain combines TRBV27 with TRBJ1-6, with D uncertain. Germline V gene data show CDR1 as MNHEY and CDR2 as SMNVEV (reference sequence). The V end was cut by 7 bases, the J end by 0 bases, with 10 bases between. There are 15 residues in the CDR3. CDR3 nucleotides: TGTGCCAGCAAGGTGGGGAGCTCCTATAATTCACCCCTCCACTTT. Protein: CASKVGSSYNSPLHF.

This rearrangement joins TRBV5-1 to TRBJ1-2; weak D call: TRBD1 (5 bases). V lost 0 bases and J 8 bases, leaving 17 bases between the germline ends. The CDR3 is made up of 15 amino acids. Per germline, CDR1 SGHRS and CDR2 YFSETQ. The CDR3 reads CASSLVGLPVEGYTF. The DNA of the CDR3 is TGCGCCAGCAGCTTGGTGGGACTCCCTGTTGAAGGCTACACCTTC.

This clone was seen only once. This chain uses TRBV11-2 with TRBJ1-5; no reliable D call. V lost 5 bases to trimming and J lost 5 bases, with 13 bases between them. CDR3 length: 14 residues. CDR1 and CDR2 from the germline V gene are SGHAT and FQNNGV. The CDR3 region has the DNA TGTGCCAGCAGCCCGACGGGATATGATCAGCCCCAGCATTTT. Protein sequence: CASSPTGYDQPQHF.

V and J are TRBV2 and TRBJ1-2; no clear D. V was shortened by 2 bases and J by 0 bases, with 13 bases between the two germline ends. This CDR3 comprises 16 residues. Germline V gives CDR1 SNHLY, CDR2 FYNNEI. Here the CDR3 DNA reads TGTGCCAGCAGTGAACTCGGGTCAGAGGCTAACTATGGCTACACCTTC. Translation gives CASSELGSEANYGYTF.